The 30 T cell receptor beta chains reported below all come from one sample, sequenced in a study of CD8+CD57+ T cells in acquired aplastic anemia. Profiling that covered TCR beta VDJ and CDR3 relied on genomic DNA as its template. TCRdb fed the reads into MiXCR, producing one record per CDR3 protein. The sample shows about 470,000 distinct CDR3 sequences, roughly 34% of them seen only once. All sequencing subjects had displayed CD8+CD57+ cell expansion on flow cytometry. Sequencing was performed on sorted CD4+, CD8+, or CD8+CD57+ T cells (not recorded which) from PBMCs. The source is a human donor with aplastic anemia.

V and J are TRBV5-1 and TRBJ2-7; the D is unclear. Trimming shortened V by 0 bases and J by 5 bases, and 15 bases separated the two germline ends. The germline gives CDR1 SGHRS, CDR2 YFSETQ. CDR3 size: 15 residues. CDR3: CASSLVPLESNEQYF. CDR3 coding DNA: TGCGCCAGCAGCTTGGTGCCTTTAGAGAGCAACGAGCAGTACTTC.

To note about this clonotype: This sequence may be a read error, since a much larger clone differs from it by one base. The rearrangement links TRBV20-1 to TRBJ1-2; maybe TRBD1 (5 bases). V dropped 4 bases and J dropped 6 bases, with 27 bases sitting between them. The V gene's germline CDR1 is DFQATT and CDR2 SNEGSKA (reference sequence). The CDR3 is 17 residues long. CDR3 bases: TGCAGTGCTATAGGGGATCAGGGAATCGTCGGAAAGGATGGCTACACCTTC. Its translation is CSAIGDQGIVGKDGYTF.

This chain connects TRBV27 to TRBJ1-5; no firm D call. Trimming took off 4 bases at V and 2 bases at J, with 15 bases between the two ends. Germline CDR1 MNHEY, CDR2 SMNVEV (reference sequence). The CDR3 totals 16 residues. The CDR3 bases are TGTGCCAGCAGTTCCAACTCGCTATTGGGCAATCAGCCCCAGCATTTT. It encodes CASSSNSLLGNQPQHF.

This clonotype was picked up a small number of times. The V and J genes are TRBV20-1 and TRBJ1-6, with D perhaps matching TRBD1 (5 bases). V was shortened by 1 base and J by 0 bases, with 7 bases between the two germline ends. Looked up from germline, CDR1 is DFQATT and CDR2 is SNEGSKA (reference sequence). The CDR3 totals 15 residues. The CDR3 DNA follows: TGCAGTGCTAGAGCAGGGCCCTCCTATAATTCACCCCTCCACTTT. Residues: CSARAGPSYNSPLHF.

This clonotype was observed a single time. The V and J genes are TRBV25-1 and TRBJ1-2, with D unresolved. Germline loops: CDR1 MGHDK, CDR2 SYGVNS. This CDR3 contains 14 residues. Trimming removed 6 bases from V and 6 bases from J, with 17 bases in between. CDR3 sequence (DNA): TGTGCCAGCAGCGTTGACTCGGGGATAAATGGCTACACCTTC. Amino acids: CASSVDSGINGYTF.

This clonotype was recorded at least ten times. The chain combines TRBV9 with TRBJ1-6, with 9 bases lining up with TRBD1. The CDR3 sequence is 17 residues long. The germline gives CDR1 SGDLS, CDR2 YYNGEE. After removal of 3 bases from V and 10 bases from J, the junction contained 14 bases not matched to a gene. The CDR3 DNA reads TGTGCCAGCAGCGCCGACAGGGGGGTTCGGGTTGACTCACCCCTCCACTTT. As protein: CASSADRGVRVDSPLHF.

The DNA for the CDR3 is TGTGCCAGCAGCCGAGGATCTACCCTCAATCAGCCCCAGCATTTT. Translation gives CASSRGSTLNQPQHF. The rearrangement joins TRBV3-1 to TRBJ1-5; D remains ambiguous. The CDR3 has 15 amino acids. CDR1 and CDR2 (germline): LGHDT, YNNKEL (reference sequence). Trimming cost V 4 bases and J 3 bases, with 13 bases left between them.

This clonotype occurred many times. The CDR3 spells CASSRRDGYYGYTF. CDR3 coding DNA: TGTGCCAGCAGCCGGCGGGACGGATATTATGGCTACACCTTC. The rearrangement joins TRBV14 to TRBJ1-2; TRBD1 might be the D (5 bases). Trimming shortened V by 4 bases and J by 5 bases, and 14 bases separated the two germline ends. Germline assignment: CDR1 SGHDN and CDR2 FVKESK. This CDR3 has 14 residues.

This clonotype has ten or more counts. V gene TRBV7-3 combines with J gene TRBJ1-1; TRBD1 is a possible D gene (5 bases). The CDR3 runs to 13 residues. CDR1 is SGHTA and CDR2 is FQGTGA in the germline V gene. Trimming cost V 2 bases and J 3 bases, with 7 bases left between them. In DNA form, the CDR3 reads TGTGCCAGCAGCTTACAGGGTTACACTGAAGCTTTCTTT. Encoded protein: CASSLQGYTEAFF. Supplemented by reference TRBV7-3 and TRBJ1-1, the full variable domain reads GAGVSQTPSNKVTEKGKYVELRCDPISGHTALYWYRQSLGQGPEFLIYFQGTGAADDSGLPNDRFFAVRPEGSVSTLKIQRTERGDSAVYLCASSLQGYTEAFFGQGTRLTVV.

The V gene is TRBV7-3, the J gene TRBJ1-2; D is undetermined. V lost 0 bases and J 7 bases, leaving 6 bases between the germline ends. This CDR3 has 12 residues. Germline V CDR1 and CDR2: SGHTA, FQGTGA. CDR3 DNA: TGTGCCAGCAGCTTAACACCAGGTGGCTACACCTTC. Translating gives CASSLTPGGYTF.

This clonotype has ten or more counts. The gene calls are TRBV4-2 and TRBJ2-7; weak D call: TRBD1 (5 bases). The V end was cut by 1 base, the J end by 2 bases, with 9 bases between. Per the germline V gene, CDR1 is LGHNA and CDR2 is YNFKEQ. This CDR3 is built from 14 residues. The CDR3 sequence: CASSQGQGTYEQYF. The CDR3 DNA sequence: TGTGCCAGCAGCCAAGGTCAGGGTACCTACGAGCAGTACTTC.

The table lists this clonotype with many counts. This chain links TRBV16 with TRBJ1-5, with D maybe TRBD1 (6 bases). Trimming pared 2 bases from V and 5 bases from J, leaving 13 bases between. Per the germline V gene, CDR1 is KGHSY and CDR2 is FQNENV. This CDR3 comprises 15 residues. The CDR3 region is CASSQSGQGYQPQHF. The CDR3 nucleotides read TGTGCCAGCAGCCAAAGTGGGCAGGGGTATCAGCCCCAGCATTTT.

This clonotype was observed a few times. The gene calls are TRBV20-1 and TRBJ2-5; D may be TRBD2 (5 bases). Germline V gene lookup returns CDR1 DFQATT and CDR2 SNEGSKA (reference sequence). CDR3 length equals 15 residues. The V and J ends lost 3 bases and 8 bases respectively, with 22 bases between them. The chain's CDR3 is CSARPFLALTSTQYF. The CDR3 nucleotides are TGCAGTGCTAGGCCTTTCCTAGCCTTAACTTCTACCCAGTACTTC.

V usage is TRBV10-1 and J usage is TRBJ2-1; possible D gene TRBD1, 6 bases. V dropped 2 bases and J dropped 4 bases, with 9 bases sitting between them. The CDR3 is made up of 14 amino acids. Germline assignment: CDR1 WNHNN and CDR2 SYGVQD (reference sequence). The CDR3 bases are TGCGCCAGCAGTGAGGCCGGACAGTACAATGAGCAGTTCTTC. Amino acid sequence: CASSEAGQYNEQFF.

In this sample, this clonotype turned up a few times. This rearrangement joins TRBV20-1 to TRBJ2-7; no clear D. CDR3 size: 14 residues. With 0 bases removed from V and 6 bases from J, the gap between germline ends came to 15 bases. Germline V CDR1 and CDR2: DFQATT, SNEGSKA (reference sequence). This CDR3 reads CSARDPAATGEQYF. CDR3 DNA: TGCAGTGCTAGAGATCCTGCCGCCACGGGCGAGCAGTACTTC.

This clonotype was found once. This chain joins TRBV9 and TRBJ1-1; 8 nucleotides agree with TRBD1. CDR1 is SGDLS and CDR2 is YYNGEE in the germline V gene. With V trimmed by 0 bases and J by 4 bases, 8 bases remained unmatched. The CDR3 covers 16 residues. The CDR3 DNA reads TGTGCCAGCAGCGTAGGAGCAGGGGGCGCGGGCACTGAAGCTTTCTTT. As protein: CASSVGAGGAGTEAFF.

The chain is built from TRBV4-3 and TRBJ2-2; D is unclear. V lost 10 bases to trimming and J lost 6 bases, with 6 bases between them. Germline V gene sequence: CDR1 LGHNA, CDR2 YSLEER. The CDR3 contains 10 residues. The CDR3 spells CANWSGELFF. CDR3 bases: TGCGCCAACTGGTCCGGGGAGCTGTTTTTT.

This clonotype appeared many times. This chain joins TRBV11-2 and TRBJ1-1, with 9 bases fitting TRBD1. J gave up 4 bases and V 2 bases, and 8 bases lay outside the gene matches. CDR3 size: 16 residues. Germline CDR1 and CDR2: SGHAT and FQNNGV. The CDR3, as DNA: TGTGCCAGCAGCTTACCCCCGGGACAGGGAGGCACTGAAGCTTTCTTT. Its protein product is CASSLPPGQGGTEAFF.

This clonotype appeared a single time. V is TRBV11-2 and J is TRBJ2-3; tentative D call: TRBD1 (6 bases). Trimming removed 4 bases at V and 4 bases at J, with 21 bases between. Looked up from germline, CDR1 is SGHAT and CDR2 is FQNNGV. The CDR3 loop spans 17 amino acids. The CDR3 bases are TGTGCCAGCAGCTGGGACCTTAACAGGGCTAAGGCAGATACGCAGTATTTT. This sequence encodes CASSWDLNRAKADTQYF.

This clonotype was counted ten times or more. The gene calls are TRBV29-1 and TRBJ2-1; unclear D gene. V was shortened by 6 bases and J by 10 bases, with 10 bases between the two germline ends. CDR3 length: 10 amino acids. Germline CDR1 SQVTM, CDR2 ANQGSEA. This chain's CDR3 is CSVNSGEQFF. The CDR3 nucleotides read TGCAGCGTAAATTCTGGGGAGCAGTTCTTC.

For the CDR3, the DNA is TGTGCCAGCAATTCCCGCGACAGGGCCCCCGGCTACACCTTC. Amino acids: CASNSRDRAPGYTF. This chain uses TRBV2 with TRBJ1-2, with 7 bases that match TRBD1. V shed 7 bases, J shed 8 bases, and the junction held 13 bases outside the gene matches. The CDR3 totals 14 residues. Germline-derived CDR1 and CDR2 are SNHLY and FYNNEI.

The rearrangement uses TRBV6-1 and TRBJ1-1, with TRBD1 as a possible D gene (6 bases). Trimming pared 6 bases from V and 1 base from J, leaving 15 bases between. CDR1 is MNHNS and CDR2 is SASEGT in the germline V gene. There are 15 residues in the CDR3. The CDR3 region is CASRQPRGQNTEAFF. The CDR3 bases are TGTGCCAGCAGACAACCCAGGGGACAGAACACTGAAGCTTTCTTT.

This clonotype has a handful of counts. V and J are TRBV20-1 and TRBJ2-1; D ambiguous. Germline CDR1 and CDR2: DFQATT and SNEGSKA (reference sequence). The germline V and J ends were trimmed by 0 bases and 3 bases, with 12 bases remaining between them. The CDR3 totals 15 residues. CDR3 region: CSARDLKRNYNEQFF. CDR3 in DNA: TGCAGTGCTAGAGATTTGAAGCGCAACTACAATGAGCAGTTCTTC.

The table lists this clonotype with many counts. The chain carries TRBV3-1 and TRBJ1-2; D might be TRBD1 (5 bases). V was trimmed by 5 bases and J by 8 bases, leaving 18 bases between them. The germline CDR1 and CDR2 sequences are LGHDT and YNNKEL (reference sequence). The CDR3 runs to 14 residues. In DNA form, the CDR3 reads TGTGCCAGCAGCGCAGATGGGGCAGGGCGCGGCTACACCTTC. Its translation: CASSADGAGRGYTF. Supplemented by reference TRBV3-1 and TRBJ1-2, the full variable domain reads DTAVSQTPKYLVTQMGNDKSIKCEQNLGHDTMYWYKQDSKKFLKIMFSYNNKELIINETVPNRFSPKSPDKAHLNLHINSLELGDSAVYFCASSADGAGRGYTFGSGTRLTVV.

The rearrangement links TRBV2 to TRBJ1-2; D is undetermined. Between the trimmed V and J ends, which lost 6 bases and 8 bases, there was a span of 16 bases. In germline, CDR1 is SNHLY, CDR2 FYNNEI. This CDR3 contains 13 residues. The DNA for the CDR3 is TGTGCCAGCAGCGTCACCGGAAAATCAGGCTACACCTTC. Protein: CASSVTGKSGYTF.

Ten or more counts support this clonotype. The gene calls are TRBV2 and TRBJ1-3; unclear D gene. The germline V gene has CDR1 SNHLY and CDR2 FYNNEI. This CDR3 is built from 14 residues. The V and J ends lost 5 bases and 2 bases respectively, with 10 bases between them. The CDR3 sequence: CASSMAAAGNTIYF. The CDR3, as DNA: TGTGCCAGCAGTATGGCGGCAGCTGGAAACACCATATATTTT. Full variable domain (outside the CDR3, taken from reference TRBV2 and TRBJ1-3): EPEVTQTPSHQVTQMGQEVILRCVPISNHLYFYWYRQILGQKVEFLVSFYNNEISEKSEIFDDQFSVERPDGSNFTLKIRSTKLEDSAMYFCASSMAAAGNTIYFGEGSWLTVV.

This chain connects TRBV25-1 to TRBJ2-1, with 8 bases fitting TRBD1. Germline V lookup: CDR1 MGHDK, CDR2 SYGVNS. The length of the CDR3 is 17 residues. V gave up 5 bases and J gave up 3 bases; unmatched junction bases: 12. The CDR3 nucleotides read TGTGCCAGCAGTTTATGGAACGGACAGGGCTTCTACAATGAGCAGTTCTTC. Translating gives CASSLWNGQGFYNEQFF.

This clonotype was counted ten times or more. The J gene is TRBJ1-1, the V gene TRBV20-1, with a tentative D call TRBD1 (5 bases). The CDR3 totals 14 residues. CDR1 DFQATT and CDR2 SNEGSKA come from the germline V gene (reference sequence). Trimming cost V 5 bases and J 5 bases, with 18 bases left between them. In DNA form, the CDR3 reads TGCAGTGCTGGACGGGACTTGGGGTATACTGAAGCTTTCTTT. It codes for CSAGRDLGYTEAFF.

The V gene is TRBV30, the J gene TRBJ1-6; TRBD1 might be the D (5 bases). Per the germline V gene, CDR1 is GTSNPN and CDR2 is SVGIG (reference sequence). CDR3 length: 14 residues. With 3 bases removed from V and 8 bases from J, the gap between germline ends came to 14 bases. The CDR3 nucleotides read TGTGCCTGGAGCGACCGACGGGGGGATTCACCCCTCCACTTT. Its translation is CAWSDRRGDSPLHF.

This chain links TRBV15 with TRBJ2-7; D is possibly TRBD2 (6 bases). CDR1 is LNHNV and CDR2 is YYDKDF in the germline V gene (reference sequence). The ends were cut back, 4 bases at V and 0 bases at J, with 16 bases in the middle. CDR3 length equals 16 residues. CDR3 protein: CATSNAGRLSSYEQYF. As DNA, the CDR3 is TGTGCCACCAGCAACGCGGGACGCCTAAGCTCCTACGAGCAGTACTTC. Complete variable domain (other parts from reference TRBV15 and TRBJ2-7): DAMVIQNPRYQVTQFGKPVTLSCSQTLNHNVMYWYQQKSSQAPKLLFHYYDKDFNNEADTPDNFQSRRPNTSFCFLDIRSPGLGDTAMYLCATSNAGRLSSYEQYFGPGTRLTVT.